Following are 23 T cell receptor beta chains from one sample sequenced in a study of T cells in Graves' hyperthyroidism and ophthalmopathy. TCR beta CDR3 sequences were amplified from RNA transcripts. RT-PCR in the first round (using the HTBI primer set) targeted the TCR CDR3. Each CDR3 protein is one row after TCRdb ran MiXCR on the multiplex PCR reads. The table includes around 600,000 distinct CDR3 sequences, approximately 14% detected once. Sequenced material: blood. The receptor source for this set is a woman younger than 45 with Graves' hyperthyroidism.

Only a few counts were recorded for this clonotype. The CDR3 does not end in the conserved phenylalanine or tryptophan, so this is likely a read error. The J gene is TRBJ1-1, the V gene TRBV11-2, with D perhaps matching TRBD1 (6 bases). The CDR3 contains 14 residues. The V gene's germline CDR1 is SGHAT and CDR2 FQNNGV. V shed 3 bases and J shed 5 bases, with 13 bases lying between them. The CDR3 nucleotides are TGTGCCAGCAGCTTGGGGGCCGTGGGGACTGAAGCTTTCTCT. Its translation is CASSLGAVGTEAFS.

This sequence joins TRBV4-1 and TRBJ2-1; 9 bases align to TRBD1. The CDR3 is made up of 16 amino acids. With 2 bases clipped from V and 7 bases from J, the junction kept 9 bases outside the gene matches. The germline CDR1 and CDR2 sequences are MGHRA and YSYEKL. CDR3 bases: TGCGCCAGCAGCCAATCCGGACAGGGGTTGTTGAATGAGCAGTTCTTC. This sequence encodes CASSQSGQGLLNEQFF.

The V gene is TRBV5-1, the J gene TRBJ2-1, with TRBD2 matching 7 bases. The CDR3 extends over 17 amino acids. Germline CDR1 and CDR2: SGHRS and YFSETQ. J was trimmed by 5 bases and V by 2 bases; bases with no gene match: 13. The CDR3 coding sequence is TGCGCCAGCAGCTTTCTTGGGGGAGGGCCGCGCCACAATGAGCAGTTCTTC. It codes for CASSFLGGGPRHNEQFF.

The chain combines TRBV12-3 or TRBV12-4 with TRBJ1-6, with D possibly TRBD1 on 5 matching bases. V dropped 2 bases and J dropped 9 bases, with 14 bases sitting between them. The CDR3 sequence is 15 residues long. CDR3 sequence (DNA): TGTGCCAGCAGTTTATATGGCGGCGGGACTTCACCCCTCCACTTT. Its translation is CASSLYGGGTSPLHF.

This clonotype has only a few counts. The gene calls are TRBV10-3 and TRBJ1-2; TRBD1 might be the D (5 bases). V was pared by 11 bases and J by 6 bases, with 16 bases between. The germline CDR1 and CDR2 sequences are ENHRY and SYGVKD. This CDR3 comprises 12 residues. The CDR3 bases are TGTGCCTCGGACCCGGGGGGAGATGGCTACACCTTC. Translation gives CASDPGGDGYTF.

This clonotype was picked up many times. The J gene is TRBJ1-2, the V gene TRBV6-6, with D perhaps TRBD1 (5 bases). Germline CDR1 and CDR2: MNHNY and SVGAGI (reference sequence). The CDR3 is 15 amino acids. V was cut by 0 bases and J by 6 bases, with 14 bases left in between. Written as DNA, the CDR3 is TGTGCCAGCAGTTACTCGAACGCAGGGTCAGATGGCTACACCTTC. It yields the protein CASSYSNAGSDGYTF.

The V call is TRBV5-1, the J call TRBJ1-1, with D possibly being TRBD1 (6 bases). V was cut by 1 base and J by 2 bases, with 12 bases left in between. The CDR3 has 15 amino acids. From germline, CDR1 is SGHRS and CDR2 YFSETQ. CDR3 nucleotide sequence: TGCGCCAGCAGCTTGTTGGGGGCTGATAACACTGAAGCTTTCTTT. Translating gives CASSLLGADNTEAFF.

This clonotype showed up many times. The chain joins TRBV30 to TRBJ2-2; D gene ambiguous. CDR1 and CDR2 from the germline V gene are GTSNPN and SVGIG (reference sequence). V gave up 2 bases and J gave up 3 bases, with 7 bases separating them. There are 13 residues in the CDR3. The CDR3 reads CAWSLGYTGELFF. CDR3 coding DNA: TGTGCCTGGAGTCTGGGTTACACCGGGGAGCTGTTTTTT.

This clonotype has a handful of counts. The CDR3 is CASSSNRHNEQFF. The CDR3 nucleotides are TGCGCCAGCAGCTCCAATAGACACAATGAGCAGTTCTTC. The chain uses TRBV5-1 and TRBJ2-1; no clear D. V lost 3 bases and J lost 5, with 9 bases in between. This CDR3 has 13 amino acids. Germline values: CDR1 SGHRS, CDR2 YFSETQ.

This clonotype turned up a few times. The V call is TRBV13, the J call TRBJ1-6, with unresolved D. Between the trimmed V and J ends, which lost 5 bases and 12 bases, there was a span of 14 bases. This CDR3 contains 13 residues. Germline V CDR1 and CDR2: PRHDT, FYEKMQ (reference sequence). The CDR3 sequence is CASSPLRREPLHF. CDR3 bases: TGTGCCAGCAGCCCCCTGAGGAGGGAACCCCTCCACTTT.

The chain uses TRBV5-1 and TRBJ2-2, with D tentatively TRBD1 (5 bases). This CDR3 spans 14 amino acids. The germline gives CDR1 SGHRS, CDR2 YFSETQ. Deletions cut 4 bases from V and 4 bases from J, with 11 bases between. The CDR3 here is CASSTQVSTGELFF. For the CDR3, the DNA is TGCGCCAGCAGCACACAGGTTTCCACCGGGGAGCTGTTTTTT.

The V and J genes are TRBV18 and TRBJ1-1; TRBD1 matches 11 bases. This CDR3 is built from 13 residues. Unmatched junction bases numbered 9, after V lost 8 bases and J lost 10 bases. Germline assignment: CDR1 KGHSH and CDR2 LQKENI. The CDR3 loop is CASSLTGTGGAFF. Written as DNA, the CDR3 is TGTGCCAGCAGTCTCACCGGGACAGGGGGAGCTTTCTTT.

In its sample, this clonotype was seen a few times. V usage is TRBV13 and J usage is TRBJ2-3; TRBD1 might be the D (5 bases). The CDR3 runs 15 residues. The germline V and J ends were trimmed by 5 bases and 3 bases, with 15 bases remaining between them. Germline lookup yields CDR1 PRHDT and CDR2 FYEKMQ (reference sequence). The DNA for the CDR3 is TGTGCCAGCAGCGTCTTAACAGGAATGACAGATACGCAGTATTTT. It yields the protein CASSVLTGMTDTQYF.

The chain uses TRBV12-3 or TRBV12-4 and TRBJ1-1, with 7 positions matching TRBD1. With 6 bases clipped from V and 3 bases from J, the junction kept 4 bases outside the gene matches. CDR3 length equals 13 residues. The CDR3 sequence: CASSGDRDTEAFF. The CDR3 bases are TGTGCCAGCAGCGGTGACAGGGACACTGAAGCTTTCTTT.

The sample holds one count of this clonotype. The J gene is TRBJ1-1, the V gene TRBV3-1; tentative D call: TRBD1 (5 bases). Trimming left V 7 bases short and J 1 base short, with 13 bases between. This CDR3 comprises 14 residues. In germline, CDR1 is LGHDT, CDR2 YNNKEL (reference sequence). The CDR3 DNA reads as TGTGCCAGCAAGGTGGGGGGACCGAACACTGAAGCTTTCTTT. Translating it yields CASKVGGPNTEAFF.

This clonotype was observed many times. The gene calls are TRBV27 and TRBJ2-7, with D hard to call. Deletions cut 5 bases from V and 0 bases from J, with 14 bases between. The germline gives CDR1 MNHEY, CDR2 SMNVEV (reference sequence). The length of the CDR3 is 15 residues. For the CDR3, the DNA is TGTGCCAGCAGTCCCTTCGGCCGCAGCTCCTACGAGCAGTACTTC. It is translated as CASSPFGRSSYEQYF.

This chain connects TRBV27 to TRBJ2-7, with TRBD1 matching 7 bases. This CDR3 spans 14 amino acids. The trim removed 7 bases at V and 2 bases at J, leaving 8 bases unmatched. Germline V gives CDR1 MNHEY, CDR2 SMNVEV (reference sequence). The CDR3 region is CASKGAPRAYEQYF. DNA of the CDR3: TGTGCCAGCAAGGGGGCCCCCAGGGCCTACGAGCAGTACTTC.

The chain recombines TRBV6-1 with TRBJ2-1; 13 bases fit TRBD2. Looked up from germline, CDR1 is MNHNS and CDR2 is SASEGT. The CDR3 is 14 residues long. The junction had 0 bases not matched to a gene; V was cut back by 6 bases and J by 4 bases. CDR3 DNA sequence: TGTGCCAGCAGGACTAGCGGGGGGTACAATGAGCAGTTCTTC. Amino acid sequence: CASRTSGGYNEQFF.

The gene calls are TRBV4-1 and TRBJ2-3; TRBD2 might be the D (5 bases). V was pared by 4 bases and J by 6 bases, with 14 bases between. This CDR3 contains 14 residues. Germline V CDR1 and CDR2: MGHRA, YSYEKL. For the CDR3, the DNA is TGCGCCAGCAGCCCAGGACTTTTCGGGGATACGCAGTATTTT. Amino acids: CASSPGLFGDTQYF.

The chain is built from TRBV7-9 and TRBJ1-2; a possible D gene is TRBD1 (6 bases). The CDR3 length is 15 residues. V lost 1 base, J lost 4 bases, and 13 bases lay in between. The germline V gene encodes CDR1 SEHNR and CDR2 FQNEAQ (reference sequence). The CDR3 reads CASSLGGAGTYGYTF. The CDR3, as DNA: TGTGCCAGCAGCTTAGGGGGGGCTGGCACCTATGGCTACACCTTC.

The genes are TRBV5-1 and TRBJ2-5; 12 nucleotides line up with TRBD2. The CDR3 covers 16 residues. V shed 3 bases, J shed 3 bases, and the junction held 6 bases outside the gene matches. Germline V gene data show CDR1 as SGHRS and CDR2 as YFSETQ. Written as DNA, the CDR3 is TGCGCCAGCAGCTACGGACTAGCGGGACCGAAAGAGACCCAGTACTTC. Translating it yields CASSYGLAGPKETQYF.

This clonotype was detected ten times or more. V usage is TRBV7-2 and J usage is TRBJ2-3; a possible D gene is TRBD1 (6 bases). This CDR3 spans 18 amino acids. CDR1 SGHTA and CDR2 FQGNSA come from the germline V gene. Trimming took off 1 base at V and 0 bases at J, with 17 bases between the two ends. CDR3 DNA: TGTGCCAGCAGCTTAGTATCAGGGACACGTTTAAGCACAGATACGCAGTATTTT. It specifies CASSLVSGTRLSTDTQYF.

In this sample, this clonotype turned up once. A read error may produce the germline difference seen at one junction end. The chain has TRBV9 and TRBJ2-7; 7 nucleotides match TRBD1. This CDR3 is 14 amino acids long. CDR1 SGDLS and CDR2 YYNGEE come from the germline V gene. The CDR3 DNA follows: TGTGCCAGCAGCGCCCGGGACAGCTCCTACGAGCAGCACTTC. This encodes CASSARDSSYEQHF.